What follows are 22 T cell receptor beta chains derived from one specimen sequenced in a study of OX40 agonist ivuxolimab in advanced cancers. TCRdb's table, derived via immunoSEQ multiplex PCR, lists solely in-frame clones and lacks some. The sample carries tens of thousands of clones, approximately 92% recorded once. This specimen consisted of CD4+ or CD8+ T cells sorted from blood, obtained in a trial of the OX40 agonist ivuxolimab. Every receptor here comes from an adult with an advanced solid tumor such as melanoma, head and neck, liver or kidney cancer.

The chain carries TRBV5-6 and TRBJ1-2, with no clear D. The CDR3 is 13 residues long. Germline CDR1 SGHDT, CDR2 YYEEEE. Trimming took 0 bases from V and 7 from J, leaving 10 bases between them. CDR3 in amino acids: CASSLVVISGYTF. CDR3 nucleotides: TGTGCCAGCAGCTTGGTAGTCATCAGTGGCTACACCTTC.

The chain has TRBV7-2 and TRBJ2-7; D is possibly TRBD2 (5 bases). This CDR3 comprises 12 residues. Germline-derived CDR1 and CDR2 are SGHTA and FQGNSA. V dropped 0 bases and J dropped 9 bases, with 9 bases sitting between them. CDR3 coding DNA: TGTGCCAGCAGCTTAGCGGCAGGAGGGCAGTACTTC. This translates into CASSLAAGGQYF.

This chain joins TRBV2 and TRBJ2-1, with 8 bases that match TRBD1. Losses at the gene ends were 5 bases for V and 9 bases for J; bases not matched to a gene: 15. The CDR3 is 16 residues long. Looked up from germline, CDR1 is SNHLY and CDR2 is FYNNEI. CDR3 in DNA: TGTGCCAGCAGTCTATACAGGGGGTCGTCGGGTGGTGAGCAGTTCTTC. It specifies CASSLYRGSSGGEQFF.

The chain combines TRBV2 with TRBJ1-1; 7 bases are a match to TRBD1. Trimming removed 0 bases from V and 0 bases from J; junction bases left unmatched: 4. The CDR3 runs 16 residues. In germline, CDR1 is SNHLY, CDR2 FYNNEI. The CDR3: CASSEASGGLNTEAFF. The CDR3 coding sequence is TGTGCCAGCAGTGAAGCGTCAGGGGGGCTGAACACTGAAGCTTTCTTT.

The rearrangement joins TRBV20-1 to TRBJ2-3; no clear D gene. Deletions cut 8 bases from V and 4 bases from J, with 10 bases between. The length of the CDR3 is 11 residues. Germline CDR1 reads DFQATT; CDR2 reads SNEGSKA (reference sequence). This CDR3 reads CSFVWADTQYF. The CDR3 nucleotides are TGCAGTTTTGTGTGGGCAGATACGCAGTATTTT.

A single count supports this clone. The chain carries TRBV6-1 and TRBJ2-4; D call uncertain. Deletions cut 1 base from V and 4 bases from J, with 11 bases between. The CDR3 totals 15 residues. Germline V CDR1 and CDR2: MNHNS, SASEGT. The CDR3: CASSEVGGRKNIQYF. The CDR3 coding sequence is TGTGCCAGCAGTGAAGTTGGCGGCCGAAAAAACATTCAGTACTTC.

This clone appeared a single time. The chain combines TRBV19 with TRBJ1-2; D unresolved. The germline V and J ends were trimmed by 10 bases and 8 bases, with 20 bases remaining between them. This CDR3 comprises 13 residues. From germline, CDR1 is LNHDA and CDR2 SQIVND (reference sequence). DNA of the CDR3: TGTGCCACTGGTACGGTGCAGTTTAGAGGCTACACCTTC. Residues: CATGTVQFRGYTF.

The genes are TRBV9 and TRBJ2-7; 7 bases map to TRBD1. Germline loops: CDR1 SGDLS, CDR2 YYNGEE. The J segment lost 2 bases and the V segment lost 3 bases, leaving 8 bases of the junction unmatched. This CDR3 contains 15 residues. The CDR3 DNA sequence: TGTGCCAGCAGCGCAAGGACAGGCGAGACCTACGAGCAGTACTTC. This codes for CASSARTGETYEQYF.

This clone was detected only once. The chain employs TRBV11-2 and TRBJ2-3; TRBD2 agrees at 14 bases. The CDR3 has 16 amino acids. After removal of 4 bases from V and 3 bases from J, the junction contained 3 bases not matched to a gene. CDR1 and CDR2 from the germline V gene are SGHAT and FQNNGV. CDR3 in DNA: TGTGCCAGCAGCTCCCGGACTAGCGGGAGGACAGATACGCAGTATTTT. Translation gives CASSSRTSGRTDTQYF.

This chain connects TRBV2 to TRBJ1-2, with 9 bases lining up with TRBD1. The trim removed 6 bases at V and 5 bases at J, leaving 16 bases unmatched. This CDR3 is 17 amino acids long. Germline loops: CDR1 SNHLY, CDR2 FYNNEI. The CDR3 nucleotides are TGTGCCAGCAGCGCCGGGACAGGGAATCCTAGAGGTTATGGCTACACCTTC. Its protein is CASSAGTGNPRGYGYTF.

The chain couples TRBV29-1 to TRBJ1-2, with 12 bases lining up with TRBD1. Germline V gene sequence: CDR1 SQVTM, CDR2 ANQGSEA. The CDR3 runs 13 residues. J gave up 7 bases and V 7 bases, and 7 bases lay outside the gene matches. CDR3 bases: TGCAGCGCCGGGGGACAGGGGGCGGTTGGCTACACCTTC. Amino acid sequence: CSAGGQGAVGYTF.

This chain uses TRBV29-1 with TRBJ1-3, with TRBD1 as a possible D gene (6 bases). Germline lookup yields CDR1 SQVTM and CDR2 ANQGSEA. V dropped 6 bases and J dropped 5 bases, with 17 bases sitting between them. This CDR3 region has 14 residues. CDR3 amino acids: CSVEGMDSRNTIYF. In DNA form, the CDR3 reads TGCAGCGTCGAGGGGATGGACAGCAGAAACACCATATATTTT.

The rearrangement joins TRBV6-6 to TRBJ1-1, with TRBD1 matching 8 bases. Per germline, CDR1 MNHNY and CDR2 SVGAGI (reference sequence). The CDR3 extends over 13 amino acids. V lost 6 bases to trimming and J lost 5 bases; unmatched junction nucleotides: 5. The CDR3 spells CASRVTGETEAFF. CDR3 sequence (DNA): TGTGCCAGCAGAGTGACAGGGGAGACTGAAGCTTTCTTT.

The rearrangement links TRBV18 to TRBJ1-1; D is unresolved. Between the trimmed V and J ends, which lost 5 bases and 1 base, there was a span of 14 bases. CDR1 is KGHSH, CDR2 LQKENI, per germline. CDR3 length: 15 amino acids. As DNA, the CDR3 is TGTGCCAGCTCATCTTATCCAGTCCAGAACACTGAAGCTTTCTTT. It specifies CASSSYPVQNTEAFF.

Regarding this clone: The DNA is omitted, as the CDR3 cannot be located on it reliably, and the CDR3 follows TCRdb's listing. The chain employs TRBV5-1 and TRBJ1-6; the listed D gene, TRBD1, was not tested against the DNA. The CDR3 has 14 amino acids, counting both end residues. CDR1 SGHRS and CDR2 YFSETQ come from the germline V gene. Here the CDR3 reads CASSFGQGNGKIHF.

This chain joins TRBV19 and TRBJ1-2; 8 bases fit TRBD1. Germline loops: CDR1 LNHDA, CDR2 SQIVND (reference sequence). This CDR3 has 15 amino acids. V was clipped by 3 bases and J by 3 bases; unmatched bases: 6. Here the CDR3 reads CASSISVRGHYGYTF. The CDR3 DNA sequence: TGTGCCAGTAGTATCTCAGTCAGGGGGCACTATGGCTACACCTTC.

The chain links TRBV7-2 to TRBJ2-3, with D perhaps matching TRBD2 (5 bases). Germline CDR1 is SGHTA and CDR2 is FQGNSA. Trimming shortened V by 1 base and J by 3 bases, and 11 bases separated the two germline ends. CDR3 length: 15 residues. The CDR3 region has the DNA TGTGCCAGCAGCTTAGGCCCGAGGGCGACAGATACGCAGTATTTT. Translating gives CASSLGPRATDTQYF.

The rearrangement links TRBV29-1 to TRBJ1-2; tentative D call: TRBD1 (6 bases). From germline, CDR1 is SQVTM and CDR2 ANQGSEA. With 4 bases removed from V and 8 bases from J, the gap between germline ends came to 14 bases. This CDR3 comprises 12 residues. The CDR3 reads CSVGQGPQGYTF. The CDR3 DNA reads TGCAGCGTTGGTCAGGGGCCTCAGGGCTACACCTTC.

The V gene is TRBV4-2, the J gene TRBJ2-2, with TRBD1 as a possible D gene (5 bases). The CDR3 length is 17 residues. The germline V gene has CDR1 LGHNA and CDR2 YNFKEQ. Trimming stripped 0 bases from V and 2 bases from J, with 13 bases between. CDR3 coding DNA: TGTGCCAGCAGCCAAGATCCGGGCAGGGATAACACCGGGGAGCTGTTTTTT. It specifies CASSQDPGRDNTGELFF.

The chain recombines TRBV6-5 with TRBJ2-2; 7 nucleotides align to TRBD2. The germline gives CDR1 MNHEY, CDR2 SVGAGI. Trimming took 6 bases from V and 7 from J; bases not matched to a gene: 8. CDR3 size: 14 residues. The chain's CDR3 is CASRGGFGFGELFF. The CDR3 DNA sequence: TGTGCCAGCAGGGGAGGGTTCGGTTTCGGGGAGCTGTTTTTT.

This chain joins TRBV10-3 and TRBJ2-3; D is possibly TRBD1 (6 bases). The V gene lost 2 bases and the J gene lost 2 bases, with 11 bases spanning the gap. The length of the CDR3 is 15 residues. CDR1 ENHRY and CDR2 SYGVKD come from the germline V gene. This CDR3 reads CAISERDTSTDTQYF. DNA of the CDR3: TGTGCCATCAGTGAGAGGGACACATCCACAGATACGCAGTATTTT.

Here the CDR3 reads CASSDRGRWNYGYTF. The CDR3 DNA sequence: TGTGCCAGCTCTGATCGGGGGCGTTGGAACTATGGCTACACCTTC. The chain links TRBV6-1 to TRBJ1-2; D is perhaps TRBD1 (6 bases). The germline gives CDR1 MNHNS, CDR2 SASEGT. There are 15 residues in the CDR3. Trimming cost V 8 bases and J 2 bases, with 18 bases left between them.